This TCR beta chain was documented in a study of early T cells in non-severe SARS-CoV-2 infection. TCRdb reprocessed the 5' RACE reads via MiXCR and lists one record per CDR3 protein. The profile shows 60,000 to 75,000 distinct CDR3 sequences, more than 9.5% of them singletons. The germline V gene encodes CDR1 MNHNY and CDR2 SVGAGI (reference sequence). The V end lost 6 bases, the J end lost 8 bases, and 19 bases lay between the germline ends. CDR3 length equals 15 residues. With regard to this clonotype: Its cognate antigen is unknown.

Study conclusions and caveats: The matching step, a VDJdb search, favored anti-spike CD8 responses and missed private and CD4 specificities.

This receptor was identified in an adult who was a healthcare worker with PCR-confirmed SARS-CoV-2 infection or an uninfected control (not recorded which). The sequenced sample was whole blood, obtained at baseline. V usage is TRBV6-6 and J usage is TRBJ1-4, with D possibly being TRBD1 (6 bases). This chain's CDR3 is CASSSRMGGREKLFF. As DNA, the CDR3 is TGTGCCAGCAGCTCACGTATGGGGGGCAGGGAAAAACTGTTTTTT.